The entry below describes one TCR beta chain. This entry belongs to a study of blood T cell repertoires in COVID-19. Study overall: Collection of acute and convalescent COVID-19 samples took place in the United States, Italy and Spain.

As processed by the authors: Estimated nucleated cell counts came from reference gene primer amplification. Generated by immunoSEQ multiplex PCR, the TCRdb table keeps only in-frame clones and is missing some. Clone size and V and J calls were adopted from that table, with D and trimming inferred from the DNA. The repertoire includes fewer than 90,000 clones, about nine tenths of them detected once, and around 14% sits in the top ten. Germline CDR1 KGHSH, CDR2 LQKENI. The CDR3 loop spans 15 amino acids. Trimming removed 2 bases from V and 1 base from J; junction bases left unmatched: 4. The sequence came from a male donor with acute or convalescent COVID-19. V and J are TRBV18 and TRBJ2-7; TRBD1 matches 8 bases. Sequencing input: peripheral blood. The CDR3 sequence: CASSPRTGGSYEQYF. CDR3 coding DNA: TGTGCCAGCTCACCAAGAACAGGGGGGTCCTACGAGCAGTACTTC.